Listed here are 27 T cell receptor beta chains from one sample, sequenced in a study of blood T cell repertoires in COVID-19. Measured with immunoSEQ multiplex PCR; TCRdb has only the in-frame clones, and not every one. The sample has over 90,000 clones, around 87% seen once. Specimen: peripheral blood. The receptor set was obtained from a human donor in a cohort sampled during active COVID-19.

CDR3 bases: TGTGCCAGCACCCCGGCCGGGCTAGCGGGCTACCAAGAGACCCAGTACTTC. Its protein product is CASTPAGLAGYQETQYF. The chain uses TRBV7-9 and TRBJ2-5; 8 bases agree with TRBD2. CDR1 SEHNR and CDR2 FQNEAQ come from the germline V gene (reference sequence). V shed 7 bases and J 0 bases; nucleotides not matched to a gene: 13. This CDR3 is built from 17 residues.

The chain links TRBV28 to TRBJ2-6; D is uncertain. Germline-derived CDR1 and CDR2 are MDHEN and SYDVKM. The CDR3 is 15 amino acids. Trimming stripped 6 bases from V and 0 bases from J, with 9 bases between. The CDR3 DNA is TGTGCCAGCAGGACGGGTAGCTCTGGGGCCAACGTCCTGACTTTC. Amino acid sequence: CASRTGSSGANVLTF.

This clone was seen more than once but under ten times. Distinct nucleotide sequences in the sample also encode this CDR3. The rearrangement links TRBV20-1 to TRBJ2-7; D uncertain. The V end was cut by 2 bases, the J end by 6 bases, with 8 bases between. CDR1 is DFQATT, CDR2 SNEGSKA, per germline (reference sequence). The CDR3 loop spans 11 amino acids. DNA of the CDR3: TGCAGTGCTAGATCGGGTTTCGAGCAGTACTTC. Its protein product is CSARSGFEQYF.

CDR3 amino acids: CATSAAGGGQPQHF. The CDR3 DNA reads TGTGCCACCAGTGCCGCGGGAGGCGGACAGCCCCAGCATTTT. The chain recombines TRBV24-1 with TRBJ1-5; D call uncertain. In germline, CDR1 is KGHDR, CDR2 SFDVKD. This CDR3 spans 14 amino acids. Trimming shortened V by 5 bases and J by 7 bases, and 14 bases separated the two germline ends.

The rearrangement links TRBV19 to TRBJ2-5; 7 bases line up with TRBD1. Germline V gene data show CDR1 as LNHDA and CDR2 as SQIVND (reference sequence). The CDR3 runs to 15 residues. With 4 bases clipped from V and 2 bases from J, the junction kept 7 bases outside the gene matches. CDR3 in DNA: TGTGCCAGTAGTACACCCGGGACAGATCAAGAGACCCAGTACTTC. This encodes CASSTPGTDQETQYF. Full variable domain (missing parts from reference TRBV19 and TRBJ2-5): DGGITQSPKYLFRKEGQNVTLSCEQNLNHDAMYWYRQDPGQGLRLIYYSQIVNDFQKGDIAEGYSVSREKKESFPLTVTSAQKNPTAFYLCASSTPGTDQETQYFGPGTRLLVL.

This clone has just one count. The V and J genes are TRBV11-2 and TRBJ2-7; D gene uncertain. The length of the CDR3 is 14 residues. Germline V gene lookup returns CDR1 SGHAT and CDR2 FQNNGV. The ends were cut back, 0 bases at V and 6 bases at J, with 12 bases in the middle. The CDR3 is CASSLDLVTVEQYF. CDR3 sequence (DNA): TGTGCCAGCAGCTTAGATTTGGTAACAGTCGAGCAGTACTTC.

This CDR3 is CATRGGGEETQYF. The CDR3 bases are TGTGCCACCAGGGGGGGTGGAGAAGAGACCCAGTACTTC. The chain carries TRBV6-5 and TRBJ2-5, with D perhaps given as TRBD1 or TRBD2 (7 bases each). With 10 bases removed from V and 3 bases from J, the gap between germline ends came to 15 bases. The germline V gene has CDR1 MNHEY and CDR2 SVGAGI. The CDR3 is 13 residues long.

The chain employs TRBV19 and TRBJ2-5; 7 bases line up with TRBD1. The CDR3 consists of 12 residues. Germline loops: CDR1 LNHDA, CDR2 SQIVND (reference sequence). Trimming removed 8 bases from V and 5 bases from J; junction bases left unmatched: 5. The CDR3 here is CASRQGGETQYF. CDR3 DNA: TGTGCCAGTCGACAGGGCGGGGAGACCCAGTACTTC.

This chain connects TRBV27 to TRBJ2-1, with unresolved D. The CDR3 runs to 12 residues. V lost 3 bases to trimming and J lost 14 bases, with 14 bases between them. Germline CDR1 and CDR2: MNHEY and SMNVEV (reference sequence). In DNA, the CDR3 is TGTGCCAGCAGTTTGTCCCCACCCCCGGAGTTCTTC. It codes for CASSLSPPPEFF.

This sequence joins TRBV2 and TRBJ1-4, with 9 nucleotides matching TRBD1. Germline lookup yields CDR1 SNHLY and CDR2 FYNNEI. J was trimmed by 2 bases and V by 6 bases; bases with no gene match: 4. This CDR3 region has 15 residues. CDR3 sequence: CASRRDRATNEKLFF. The CDR3 nucleotides are TGTGCCAGCAGGAGGGACAGGGCCACTAATGAAAAACTGTTTTTT.

This rearrangement joins TRBV3-1 (or the pseudogene TRBV3-2) to TRBJ1-5; D is ambiguous. V was shortened by 4 bases and J by 3 bases, with 7 bases between the two germline ends. Per the germline V gene, CDR1 is LGHDT and CDR2 is YNNKEL (reference sequence). The CDR3 contains 13 residues. CDR3 in amino acids: CASSRDINQPQHF. The CDR3 region has the DNA TGTGCCAGCAGCCGAGATATCAATCAGCCCCAGCATTTT.

The chain links TRBV6-6 to TRBJ2-1; 8 bases map to TRBD2. Germline CDR1 MNHNY, CDR2 SVGAGI (reference sequence). Trimming removed 6 bases from V and 9 bases from J; junction bases left unmatched: 4. CDR3 size: 12 residues. The CDR3 DNA follows: TGTGCCAGCAGGTATAGCGGGGTTGAGCAGTTCTTC. The encoded protein is CASRYSGVEQFF.

This clone was seen only once. The gene calls are TRBV28 and TRBJ1-6; TRBD1 agrees at 7 bases. V lost 3 bases, J lost 4 bases, and 6 bases stayed unmatched. Germline V gene sequence: CDR1 MDHEN, CDR2 SYDVKM. The CDR3 has 16 amino acids. CDR3 sequence (DNA): TGTGCCAGCAGTTTTACGGGACAGTCTTATAATTCACCCCTCCACTTT. This encodes CASSFTGQSYNSPLHF.

This chain connects TRBV11-2 to TRBJ1-1; D is unresolved. Trimming took off 3 bases at V and 6 bases at J, with 5 bases between the two ends. The CDR3 runs 11 residues. The germline V gene encodes CDR1 SGHAT and CDR2 FQNNGV. The CDR3 nucleotides are TGTGCCAGCAGCTTCAATCCTGAAGCTTTCTTT. This codes for CASSFNPEAFF.

This clone was counted a single time. V gene TRBV7-9 combines with J gene TRBJ2-7; 13 positions agree with TRBD2. This CDR3 comprises 15 residues. Looked up from germline, CDR1 is SEHNR and CDR2 is FQNEAQ (reference sequence). With V trimmed by 1 base and J by 5 bases, 2 bases remained unmatched. The CDR3 here is CASSLDGLAGDEQYF. The CDR3 region has the DNA TGTGCCAGCAGCTTAGATGGACTAGCGGGAGACGAGCAGTACTTC.

The chain has TRBV7-7 and TRBJ1-4; TRBD1 might be the D (5 bases). The CDR3 has 15 residues. V was clipped by 4 bases and J by 7 bases, with 16 bases between them. CDR1 is SSHAT and CDR2 is FNYEAQ in the germline V gene (reference sequence). The CDR3 coding sequence is TGTGCCAGCAGCTCTTTGACAGAGTCTGGTGAAAAACTGTTTTTT. This sequence encodes CASSSLTESGEKLFF.

The V and J genes are TRBV5-8 and TRBJ2-6, with TRBD1 matching over 9 bases. This CDR3 is 18 amino acids long. The J segment lost 2 bases and the V segment lost 3 bases, leaving 9 bases of the junction unmatched. CDR1 and CDR2 (germline): SGHTS, YDEGEE. CDR3 coding DNA: TGTGCCAGCAGCTGGTGGCGGGACAGGGATCCTGGGGCCAACGTCCTGACTTTC. The encoded protein is CASSWWRDRDPGANVLTF.

V usage is TRBV19 and J usage is TRBJ1-3; unclear D gene. The CDR3 is 14 amino acids. CDR1 and CDR2 (germline): LNHDA, SQIVND (reference sequence). The V end was cut by 3 bases, the J end by 1 base, with 7 bases between. CDR3 residues: CASSMSRSGNTIYF. The DNA of the CDR3 is TGTGCCAGTAGTATGAGTCGATCTGGAAACACCATATATTTT.

The chain recombines TRBV5-6 with TRBJ2-7, with D unclear. The germline V gene encodes CDR1 SGHDT and CDR2 YYEEEE. This CDR3 contains 15 residues. Trimming took 1 base from V and 0 from J, leaving 11 bases between them. The CDR3 DNA reads TGTGCCAGCAGCTTGTATCCAGGCAACTCCTACGAGCAGTACTTC. Its protein is CASSLYPGNSYEQYF.

The chain recombines TRBV2 with TRBJ2-1; 14 bases map to TRBD2. The V segment lost 4 bases and the J segment 10 bases; nucleotides outside the gene matches: 6. Looked up from germline, CDR1 is SNHLY and CDR2 is FYNNEI. The CDR3 extends over 15 amino acids. The CDR3 region has the DNA TGTGCCAGCAGTGGGGGACTAGCGGGAGTCCGCGAGCAGTTCTTC. This sequence encodes CASSGGLAGVREQFF.

This clone was seen a single time. This chain links TRBV27 with TRBJ2-1; 9 bases line up with TRBD2. Per the germline V gene, CDR1 is MNHEY and CDR2 is SMNVEV (reference sequence). CDR3 length: 15 amino acids. V was pared by 2 bases and J by 6 bases, with 5 bases of the junction left unmatched. DNA of the CDR3: TGTGCCAGCAGTTTAATAGCGGGAGCCCGCAATGAGCAGTTCTTC. It is translated as CASSLIAGARNEQFF.

This clone has just one count. The chain has TRBV4-2 and TRBJ2-7, with D perhaps TRBD2 (5 bases). V was trimmed by 4 bases and J by 7 bases, leaving 11 bases between them. CDR1 is LGHNA and CDR2 is YNFKEQ in the germline V gene. CDR3 size: 12 residues. CDR3 coding DNA: TGTGCCAGCAGCCTTTCCAGGAGGGAGCAGTACTTC. This sequence encodes CASSLSRREQYF.

The chain combines TRBV19 with TRBJ1-2; TRBD1 aligns across 9 bases. V was clipped by 3 bases and J by 8 bases; unmatched bases: 7. The CDR3 loop spans 14 amino acids. The germline gives CDR1 LNHDA, CDR2 SQIVND (reference sequence). The CDR3 nucleotides are TGTGCCAGTAGTATCCCCGGACAGGGGTACGGCTACACCTTC. Protein: CASSIPGQGYGYTF.

The genes are TRBV28 and TRBJ2-2, with 7 bases fitting TRBD1. The V and J ends lost 4 bases and 6 bases, in that order; junction bases with no gene match: 5. CDR3 length: 14 residues. Germline V gene sequence: CDR1 MDHEN, CDR2 SYDVKM. The chain's CDR3 is CASSSPGQSGELFF. The CDR3 bases are TGTGCCAGCAGTTCTCCGGGACAGTCCGGGGAGCTGTTTTTT.

The rearrangement links TRBV3-1 (or the pseudogene TRBV3-2) to TRBJ2-7; 8 nucleotides match TRBD2. Germline lookup yields CDR1 LGHDT and CDR2 YNNKEL (reference sequence). Germline trimming cut 6 bases from V and 2 bases from J; bases unmatched to any gene: 6. This CDR3 spans 14 amino acids. CDR3 protein: CASRAGRAPYEQYF. For the CDR3, the DNA is TGTGCCAGCAGGGCCGGGAGGGCCCCCTACGAGCAGTACTTC.

This chain joins TRBV6-5 and TRBJ2-7, with TRBD1 identical over 8 bases. Germline lookup yields CDR1 MNHEY and CDR2 SVGAGI. CDR3 length: 13 residues. V shed 10 bases and J 4 bases; nucleotides not matched to a gene: 9. CDR3 sequence reads: CATFRDRTYEQYF. As DNA, the CDR3 is TGTGCCACCTTCCGGGACAGGACTTACGAGCAGTACTTC.

V gene TRBV15 combines with J gene TRBJ2-1; TRBD2 agrees at 10 bases. CDR3 size: 17 residues. V was clipped by 4 bases and J by 9 bases; unmatched bases: 15. Germline CDR1 and CDR2: LNHNV and YYDKDF (reference sequence). The CDR3 reads CATSTKAPSGRAGEQFF. The CDR3 bases are TGTGCCACCAGCACTAAAGCCCCTAGCGGGAGAGCGGGTGAGCAGTTCTTC.